This T cell receptor beta chain was found in a study of T-cell memory formation after mild COVID-19. About the research overall: Clusters were largely donor specific.

Details on this clonotype: Its specificity is not known.

This CDR3 is built from 14 residues. The germline V gene has CDR1 SGHTA and CDR2 FQGNSA. Trimming removed 4 bases from V and 4 bases from J, with 11 bases in between. General study results and limits: A balance of CD4 and CD8 characterized clones contracting day 15 to 85, whereas later expanders leaned CD4+. There was no confirmation that second-wave clones peaking on day 37 were SARS-CoV-2 specific.

TCRdb reprocessed the 5' RACE reads with MiXCR, giving one entry per CDR3 protein. The table records 450,000 to 650,000 distinct CDR3 sequences, around 21% of them present only once. The clonotype was recovered from an adult woman who had mild COVID-19 (a few samples of this study predate the infection). Cell type and time point are not known. The gene calls are TRBV7-2 and TRBJ2-1; D is perhaps TRBD2 (5 bases). The material sequenced was PBMCs or a T cell subset sorted from them (not recorded which). This chain's CDR3 is CASSSQLGYNEQFF. CDR3 nucleotides: TGTGCCAGCAGCTCCCAACTAGGGTACAATGAGCAGTTCTTC.